The 25 T cell receptor beta chains below come from one sample, sequenced in a study of Ad26.COV2.S vaccination and SARS-CoV-2 variants. The treatment denotes: about 20 received Ad26.COV2.S at low or high dose, single or two shots; roughly 5 received placebo; per-sample allocation not given. Samples were taken on day 63 after the first vaccine or placebo injection. Some clones are missing from TCRdb's copy, which holds only in-frame ones; the method was immunoSEQ multiplex PCR. The table lists some 340,000 clones, around 81% of them singletons. The sample in question was peripheral blood, obtained in a trial of Ad26.COV2.S vaccine versus placebo. The receptor set was obtained from a person between 18 and 65 years old who received the Ad26.COV2.S COVID-19 vaccine or a placebo.

Only one count was recorded for this clone. The J gene is TRBJ2-7, the V gene TRBV11-3, with no clear D. Per germline, CDR1 SGHNT and CDR2 YENEEA. The V gene lost 1 base and the J gene lost 1 base, with 14 bases spanning the gap. This CDR3 is 16 amino acids long. The CDR3 DNA reads TGTGCCAGCAGCTTAGCCCCGGGCCTGGGGTCCTACGAGCAGTACTTC. It codes for CASSLAPGLGSYEQYF.

The V gene is TRBV5-1, the J gene TRBJ2-3, with 7 nucleotides matching TRBD1. V dropped 0 bases and J dropped 4; count of bases not matched to a gene: 2. The V gene's germline CDR1 is SGHRS and CDR2 YFSETQ. The CDR3 has 14 amino acids. CDR3 protein: CASSLGTGSDTQYF. The DNA for the CDR3 is TGCGCCAGCAGCTTGGGGACAGGTTCAGATACGCAGTATTTT.

The chain couples TRBV5-4 to TRBJ2-2; D may match TRBD1 or TRBD2 (5 bases each). Germline V CDR1 and CDR2: SGHNT, YYREEE (reference sequence). With 4 bases removed from V and 1 base from J, the gap between germline ends came to 17 bases. The CDR3 extends over 17 amino acids. This CDR3 reads CASSTGLRGWNTGELFF. DNA for the CDR3: TGTGCCAGCAGCACCGGGTTGAGGGGCTGGAACACCGGGGAGCTGTTTTTT.

The table lists this clone with a count of one. The V gene is TRBV5-1, the J gene TRBJ1-1, with D tentatively TRBD1 (6 bases). The V gene lost 3 bases and the J gene lost 5 bases, with 17 bases spanning the gap. Germline V gene data show CDR1 as SGHRS and CDR2 as YFSETQ. The CDR3 runs to 15 residues. This CDR3 is CASSSGQGPGTEAFF. CDR3 nucleotides: TGCGCCAGCAGCTCGGGGCAGGGGCCAGGGACTGAAGCTTTCTTT.

The rearrangement links TRBV25-1 to TRBJ2-3; 8 bases agree with TRBD2. Germline loops: CDR1 MGHDK, CDR2 SYGVNS. Trimming took 3 bases from V and 6 from J; bases not matched to a gene: 8. The CDR3 loop spans 15 amino acids. The CDR3 coding sequence is TGTGCCAGCAGTGACCCCAGCGGGGGCGTGGATACGCAGTATTTT. Residues: CASSDPSGGVDTQYF.

The chain combines TRBV6-5 with TRBJ1-5; TRBD1 agrees at 10 bases. CDR1 and CDR2 (germline): MNHEY, SVGAGI. Unmatched junction bases numbered 2, after V lost 5 bases and J lost 4 bases. The length of the CDR3 is 14 residues. The CDR3 protein is CASSRGQGNQPQHF. The CDR3 DNA sequence: TGTGCCAGCAGTCGGGGACAGGGGAATCAGCCCCAGCATTTT.

V and J are TRBV7-9 and TRBJ1-1; D ambiguous. V was clipped by 1 base and J by 0 bases, with 3 bases between them. CDR3 size: 13 residues. Per germline, CDR1 SEHNR and CDR2 FQNEAQ (reference sequence). The CDR3 DNA is TGTGCCAGCAGCTTAGATCTGAACACTGAAGCTTTCTTT. This translates into CASSLDLNTEAFF.

This chain links TRBV15 with TRBJ1-1, with 10 positions matching TRBD1. Per germline, CDR1 LNHNV and CDR2 YYDKDF (reference sequence). J was trimmed by 2 bases and V by 8 bases; bases with no gene match: 5. This CDR3 has 14 residues. The CDR3 region has the DNA TGTGCCACCGCTAGACAGGGGGCTAACACTGAAGCTTTCTTT. Protein sequence: CATARQGANTEAFF.

This clone came up once. J is TRBJ1-5 and V is TRBV5-1, with a tentative D call TRBD1 (6 bases). The CDR3 has 18 residues. Trimming took 3 bases from V and 4 from J, leaving 23 bases between them. Germline V gives CDR1 SGHRS, CDR2 YFSETQ. The CDR3 nucleotides read TGCGCCAGCAGCTGGGGAGGGGGATCGCCTACCGATAATCAGCCCCAGCATTTT. Its translation: CASSWGGGSPTDNQPQHF.

This chain connects TRBV7-9 to TRBJ1-4; 8 bases line up with TRBD1. The CDR3 sequence is 17 residues long. Germline assignment: CDR1 SEHNR and CDR2 FQNEAQ (reference sequence). V lost 8 bases and J lost 0; bases outside the gene matches: 11. The CDR3 DNA reads TGTGCCAGCCGAAGCCCCGGACAGGGCCCAACTAATGAAAAACTGTTTTTT. As protein: CASRSPGQGPTNEKLFF. Based on the CDR3 plus reference TRBV7-9 and TRBJ1-4, the full variable domain is DTGVSQNPRHKITKRGQNVTFRCDPISEHNRLYWYRQTLGQGPEFLTYFQNEAQLEKSRLLSDRFSAERPKGSFSTLEIQRTEQGDSAMYLCASRSPGQGPTNEKLFFGSGTQLSVL.

This clone has ten or more counts. The chain recombines TRBV5-6 with TRBJ1-2, with D maybe TRBD1 (6 bases). Trimming removed 0 bases from V and 4 bases from J, with 10 bases in between. CDR3 length: 14 residues. The germline V gene encodes CDR1 SGHDT and CDR2 YYEEEE. The CDR3 nucleotides are TGTGCCAGCAGCTTGGACAGGGCGGGCTATGGCTACACCTTC. Residues: CASSLDRAGYGYTF.

Of note for this clone: At the DNA level, this CDR3 is encoded by other sequences in the same sample as well. This chain joins TRBV5-1 and TRBJ2-5, with TRBD1 matching 7 bases. Germline-derived CDR1 and CDR2 are SGHRS and YFSETQ. The CDR3 extends over 14 amino acids. With V trimmed by 4 bases and J by 0 bases, 3 bases remained unmatched. Here the CDR3 DNA reads TGCGCCAGCAGCCTACAGGGGAACCAAGAGACCCAGTACTTC. The encoded protein is CASSLQGNQETQYF.

The chain links TRBV7-9 to TRBJ1-2, with D tentatively TRBD1 (5 bases). The V end was cut by 1 base, the J end by 5 bases, with 14 bases between. Germline assignment: CDR1 SEHNR and CDR2 FQNEAQ (reference sequence). The CDR3 has 15 amino acids. Here the CDR3 reads CASSLGSGHSYGYTF. DNA of the CDR3: TGTGCCAGCAGCTTAGGGTCCGGACACTCGTATGGCTACACCTTC. The whole variable domain, remainder taken from reference TRBV7-9 and TRBJ1-2, is DTGVSQNPRHKITKRGQNVTFRCDPISEHNRLYWYRQTLGQGPEFLTYFQNEAQLEKSRLLSDRFSAERPKGSFSTLEIQRTEQGDSAMYLCASSLGSGHSYGYTFGSGTRLTVV.

In this sample, this clone turned up once. The CDR3 sequence is CSVDPGRQETQYF. DNA for the CDR3: TGCAGCGTTGACCCAGGGAGGCAAGAGACCCAGTACTTC. The V call is TRBV29-1, the J call TRBJ2-5; a weak D match, TRBD2 (6 bases). The CDR3 has 13 residues. Germline V gene data show CDR1 as SQVTM and CDR2 as ANQGSEA. V was shortened by 3 bases and J by 2 bases, with 10 bases between the two germline ends. The whole variable domain, filled in from reference TRBV29-1 and TRBJ2-5, reads SAVISQKPSRDICQRGTSLTIQCQVDSQVTMMFWYRQQPGQSLTLIATANQGSEATYESGFVIDKFPISRPNLTFSTLTVSNMSPEDSSIYLCSVDPGRQETQYFGPGTRLLVL.

V gene TRBV6-5 combines with J gene TRBJ1-2; D not resolved. Trimming took 5 bases from V and 3 from J, leaving 16 bases between them. CDR1 is MNHEY and CDR2 is SVGAGI in the germline V gene. The CDR3 loop spans 15 amino acids. As DNA, the CDR3 is TGTGCCAGCAGTAGCGCCGGGGAGGGATACTATGGCTACACCTTC. As protein: CASSSAGEGYYGYTF.

This chain joins TRBV19 and TRBJ2-7; the D gene could be TRBD1 or TRBD2 (6 bases each). Germline assignment: CDR1 LNHDA and CDR2 SQIVND (reference sequence). Trimming shortened V by 3 bases and J by 2 bases, and 11 bases separated the two germline ends. This CDR3 has 14 residues. The CDR3 DNA sequence: TGTGCCAGTAGTATCGACAGGACTACCTACGAGCAGTACTTC. Translated, it gives CASSIDRTTYEQYF.

On this clone itself: The same CDR3 is also encoded by other DNA sequences in this sample. The chain employs TRBV7-8 and TRBJ2-7; D may be TRBD1 (5 bases). Germline-derived CDR1 and CDR2 are SGHVS and FQNEAQ. V lost 3 bases and J lost 4, with 13 bases in between. The CDR3 is 14 amino acids. In DNA, the CDR3 is TGTGCCAGCAGCTTGGGGCTGCGTATTTACGAGCAGTACTTC. This encodes CASSLGLRIYEQYF.

The chain joins TRBV6-5 to TRBJ2-1, with D unresolved. Germline V gene data show CDR1 as MNHEY and CDR2 as SVGAGI. V lost 6 bases, J lost 5 bases, and 5 bases lay in between. The CDR3 has 11 residues. This CDR3 is CASRRDNEQFF. CDR3 coding DNA: TGTGCCAGCAGACGGGACAATGAGCAGTTCTTC.

The chain employs TRBV13 and TRBJ2-1; 7 nucleotides align to TRBD1. V lost 5 bases to trimming and J lost 6 bases; unmatched junction nucleotides: 13. The germline CDR1 and CDR2 sequences are PRHDT and FYEKMQ (reference sequence). This CDR3 is 16 amino acids long. The CDR3 spells CASSTSDRLGSNEQFF. CDR3 in DNA: TGTGCCAGCAGCACTTCGGACAGGCTCGGTTCCAATGAGCAGTTCTTC.

This rearrangement joins TRBV27 to TRBJ1-1; no firm D call. This CDR3 comprises 15 residues. CDR1 is MNHEY and CDR2 is SMNVEV in the germline V gene (reference sequence). V lost 3 bases to trimming and J lost 2 bases, with 13 bases between them. This CDR3 reads CASSFYSSKNTEAFF. The DNA for the CDR3 is TGTGCCAGCAGTTTTTATTCATCTAAAAACACTGAAGCTTTCTTT.

The chain joins TRBV28 to TRBJ1-4; D is possibly TRBD1 (6 bases). Germline CDR1 reads MDHEN; CDR2 reads SYDVKM. Trimming stripped 5 bases from V and 6 bases from J, with 22 bases between. This CDR3 is 17 amino acids long. CDR3 sequence reads: CASSPSLTGNWDEKLFF. DNA of the CDR3: TGTGCCAGCAGTCCCTCCCTTACAGGGAACTGGGATGAAAAACTGTTTTTT.

The J gene is TRBJ2-3, the V gene TRBV28; TRBD2 agrees at 9 bases. V shed 6 bases, J shed 7 bases, and the junction held 8 bases outside the gene matches. Germline V gene sequence: CDR1 MDHEN, CDR2 SYDVKM. The length of the CDR3 is 14 residues. CDR3 sequence: CASRPGGGAYTQYF. CDR3 sequence (DNA): TGTGCCAGCAGACCTGGCGGGGGGGCCTATACGCAGTATTTT. Variable domain in full (rest from reference TRBV28 and TRBJ2-3): DVKVTQSSRYLVKRTGEKVFLECVQDMDHENMFWYRQDPGLGLRLIYFSYDVKMKEKGDIPEGYSVSREKKERFSLILESASTNQTSMYLCASRPGGGAYTQYFGPGTRLTVL.

This clone was found once. V is TRBV28 and J is TRBJ1-5; D unclear. The CDR3 runs to 13 residues. Germline V lookup: CDR1 MDHEN, CDR2 SYDVKM. V was shortened by 3 bases and J by 2 bases, with 5 bases between the two germline ends. The DNA of the CDR3 is TGTGCCAGCAGTTTGGTGGGCAATCAGCCCCAGCATTTT. Its protein product is CASSLVGNQPQHF.

V is TRBV24-1 and J is TRBJ2-3; D could derive from TRBD1 or TRBD2 (5 bases each). This CDR3 has 15 amino acids. Germline V gives CDR1 KGHDR, CDR2 SFDVKD. V was trimmed by 3 bases and J by 6 bases, leaving 15 bases between them. In nucleotides, the CDR3 is TGTGCCACCAGTGATGGCCGGGGCCGACTTGATACGCAGTATTTT. This gives the protein CATSDGRGRLDTQYF.

The chain joins TRBV7-9 to TRBJ2-2, with 11 nucleotides matching TRBD2. Trimming cost V 3 bases and J 3 bases; bases outside gene matches: 6. The CDR3 length is 17 residues. Germline CDR1 is SEHNR and CDR2 is FQNEAQ (reference sequence). CDR3 amino acids: CASSFIAGGPDTGELFF. DNA for the CDR3: TGTGCCAGCAGCTTCATAGCGGGGGGGCCGGACACCGGGGAGCTGTTTTTT. Combining the CDR3 with reference TRBV7-9 and TRBJ2-2 gives the whole variable domain DTGVSQNPRHKITKRGQNVTFRCDPISEHNRLYWYRQTLGQGPEFLTYFQNEAQLEKSRLLSDRFSAERPKGSFSTLEIQRTEQGDSAMYLCASSFIAGGPDTGELFFGEGSRLTVL.